Presented here are 18 T cell receptor beta chains from one specimen sequenced in a study of radiation and T cells in renal cell carcinoma. The time point was: baseline pretreatment blood. The treatment was: 15 Gy SBRT to primary tumor, nephrectomy 4 weeks later. The protocol was immunoSEQ multiplex PCR, while the TCRdb copy is restricted to in-frame clones and leaves out a portion. The table lists 120,000 to 150,000 clones, about 85% of them singletons. Sequences were derived from blood, sampled from a patient whose treatment included radiotherapy and nephrectomy. These receptors originate from a woman between 65 and 79 years old with renal cell carcinoma.

This clone was observed once. The CDR3 DNA sequence: TGTGCCAGCAGCTGGGAGACAGGTGCTAATTCACCCCTCCACTTT. Its translation: CASSWETGANSPLHF. V and J are TRBV11-1 and TRBJ1-6; D may be TRBD1 (6 bases). V lost 4 bases and J lost 6, with 13 bases in between. This CDR3 is 15 amino acids long. The germline V gene has CDR1 SGHAT and CDR2 FQDESV (reference sequence).

The rearrangement joins TRBV28 to TRBJ1-2; 7 bases align to TRBD1. The junction had 3 bases not matched to a gene; V was cut back by 4 bases and J by 1 base. Looked up from germline, CDR1 is MDHEN and CDR2 is SYDVKM. The CDR3 extends over 14 amino acids. The CDR3 is CASSSGQINYGYTF. For the CDR3, the DNA is TGTGCCAGCAGTTCGGGACAGATTAACTATGGCTACACCTTC.

The V call is TRBV28, the J call TRBJ1-2; TRBD1 agrees at 12 bases. Germline CDR1 reads MDHEN; CDR2 reads SYDVKM. The CDR3 covers 16 residues. V was pared by 3 bases and J by 4 bases, with 6 bases of the junction left unmatched. The CDR3 here is CASSLGDRGRGYGYTF. The CDR3 DNA follows: TGTGCCAGCAGTTTGGGGGACAGGGGGCGCGGCTATGGCTACACCTTC.

This clone has only one observation. The chain combines TRBV7-2 with TRBJ1-3, with 9 bases matching TRBD1. CDR3 length: 15 amino acids. Germline loops: CDR1 SGHTA, CDR2 FQGNSA. V was pared by 5 bases and J by 7 bases, with 9 bases of the junction left unmatched. This CDR3 reads CASSRTGTGRNTIYF. In DNA, the CDR3 is TGTGCCAGCAGCAGAACCGGGACAGGGAGGAACACCATATATTTT. Full variable domain (remainder filled in from reference TRBV7-2 and TRBJ1-3): GAGVSQSPSNKVTEKGKDVELRCDPISGHTALYWYRQSLGQGLEFLIYFQGNSAPDKSGLPSDRFSAERTGGSVSTLTIQRTQQEDSAVYLCASSRTGTGRNTIYFGEGSWLTVV.

The V and J genes are TRBV9 and TRBJ2-5; D assignment may be TRBD1 or TRBD2 (5 bases each). The germline V and J ends were trimmed by 6 bases and 3 bases, with 18 bases remaining between them. Germline V gene data show CDR1 as SGDLS and CDR2 as YYNGEE. The CDR3 extends over 15 amino acids. The DNA of the CDR3 is TGTGCCAGCACCCTAGAGGGGAGTTTTAAAGAGACCCAGTACTTC. Translating gives CASTLEGSFKETQYF.

In regard to this clone: A read error may account for a junction end that differs from germline. J is TRBJ2-1 and V is TRBV15; tentative D call: TRBD2 (5 bases). The CDR3 loop spans 17 amino acids. Germline values: CDR1 LNHNV, CDR2 YYDKDF (reference sequence). CDR3 region: CATSRDSGDHSYNEQFF. The CDR3 DNA reads TGTGCCACCAGCCGAGATTCCGGGGATCATTCCTACAATGAGCAGTTCTTC. The complete variable domain, with remaining parts taken from reference TRBV15 and TRBJ2-1, reads DAMVIQNPRYQVTQFGKPVTLSCSQTLNHNVMYWYQQKSSQAPKLLFHYYDKDFNNEADTPDNFQSRRPNTSFCFLDIRSPGLGDTAMYLCATSRDSGDHSYNEQFFGPGTRLTVL.

The rearrangement uses TRBV27 and TRBJ2-1; D may be TRBD1 (6 bases). Trimming pared 2 bases from V and 7 bases from J, leaving 18 bases between. The CDR3 contains 16 residues. The germline V gene has CDR1 MNHEY and CDR2 SMNVEV (reference sequence). The CDR3 DNA sequence: TGTGCCAGCAGTTTACGGGGCGGCAGGGGATTGAATGAGCAGTTCTTC. Translation: CASSLRGGRGLNEQFF.

The chain employs TRBV6-5 and TRBJ2-5; D could derive from TRBD1 or TRBD2 (5 bases each). The V gene lost 6 bases and the J gene lost 4 bases, with 12 bases spanning the gap. Per germline, CDR1 MNHEY and CDR2 SVGAGI. CDR3 length equals 13 residues. CDR3 loop: CASRNAGGETQYF. Here the CDR3 DNA reads TGTGCCAGCAGGAACGCTGGGGGAGAGACCCAGTACTTC.

This clone was recorded only once. This chain uses TRBV18 with TRBJ2-4; D gene uncertain. This CDR3 is built from 13 residues. From germline, CDR1 is KGHSH and CDR2 LQKENI. V was pared by 2 bases and J by 3 bases, with 5 bases between. DNA of the CDR3: TGTGCCAGCTCACCATGGGACAAAAACATTCAGTACTTC. As protein: CASSPWDKNIQYF.

The chain has TRBV5-4 and TRBJ1-2, with 10 bases matching TRBD1. This CDR3 has 17 residues. Germline V gene sequence: CDR1 SGHNT, CDR2 YYREEE (reference sequence). V was clipped by 5 bases and J by 4 bases; unmatched bases: 14. CDR3 coding DNA: TGTGCCAGCAGGGCGACAGGGGGCGGTAGTGGTAGCTATGGCTACACCTTC. It is translated as CASRATGGGSGSYGYTF.

The table lists this clone with a few counts. The CDR3 is CSVEEGPNQPQHF. DNA for the CDR3: TGCAGCGTTGAAGAGGGGCCTAATCAGCCCCAGCATTTT. The V gene is TRBV29-1, the J gene TRBJ1-5, with D tentatively TRBD1 (5 bases). This CDR3 has 13 amino acids. Germline V gene lookup returns CDR1 SQVTM and CDR2 ANQGSEA. Trimming left V 0 bases short and J 4 bases short, with 7 bases between.

V is TRBV7-9 and J is TRBJ2-3; TRBD2 aligns across 11 bases. CDR3 length equals 15 residues. V shed 5 bases and J 7 bases; nucleotides not matched to a gene: 8. From germline, CDR1 is SEHNR and CDR2 FQNEAQ (reference sequence). The CDR3 reads CASSVRTSGSHTQYF. The CDR3 coding sequence is TGTGCCAGCAGCGTCAGGACTAGCGGGTCACATACGCAGTATTTT. The entire variable domain, with the rest obtained from reference TRBV7-9 and TRBJ2-3, is as follows: DTGVSQNPRHKITKRGQNVTFRCDPISEHNRLYWYRQTLGQGPEFLTYFQNEAQLEKSRLLSDRFSAERPKGSFSTLEIQRTEQGDSAMYLCASSVRTSGSHTQYFGPGTRLTVL.

V usage is TRBV4-3 and J usage is TRBJ2-3, with TRBD2 matching 14 bases. The V and J ends lost 5 bases and 4 bases, in that order; junction bases with no gene match: 2. The V gene's germline CDR1 is LGHNA and CDR2 YSLEER. This CDR3 is built from 15 residues. The CDR3 loop is CASSSTSGGADTQYF. The CDR3 coding sequence is TGCGCCAGCAGCTCGACTAGCGGGGGGGCAGATACGCAGTATTTT.

The V and J genes are TRBV2 and TRBJ2-7, with D hard to call. The CDR3 sequence is 11 residues long. V lost 8 bases, J lost 6 bases, and 11 bases lay in between. CDR1 is SNHLY, CDR2 FYNNEI, per germline. This chain's CDR3 is CASSPQSEQYF. CDR3 bases: TGTGCCAGCTCCCCCCAAAGCGAGCAGTACTTC.

The chain is built from TRBV5-6 and TRBJ2-1; 9 nucleotides agree with TRBD1. This CDR3 has 14 residues. The V segment lost 7 bases and the J segment 8 bases; nucleotides outside the gene matches: 10. The germline gives CDR1 SGHDT, CDR2 YYEEEE. CDR3 residues: CASAGQGRGDEQFF. In nucleotides, the CDR3 is TGTGCCAGCGCAGGACAGGGGCGGGGCGATGAGCAGTTCTTC.

The chain is built from TRBV4-1 and TRBJ1-1; the D gene is possibly TRBD1 (5 bases). The CDR3 sequence is 16 residues long. The germline V gene encodes CDR1 MGHRA and CDR2 YSYEKL. The V end lost 0 bases, the J end lost 0 bases, and 11 bases lay between the germline ends. The CDR3 protein is CASSQEGGRLNTEAFF. The DNA of the CDR3 is TGCGCCAGCAGCCAAGAGGGGGGACGTTTGAACACTGAAGCTTTCTTT.

This chain links TRBV14 with TRBJ2-2; unclear D gene. The CDR3 is 14 residues long. The V end lost 5 bases, the J end lost 5 bases, and 12 bases lay between the germline ends. Per the germline V gene, CDR1 is SGHDN and CDR2 is FVKESK. The CDR3 DNA is TGTGCCAGCAGCTCCTTGGGAAGAACCGGGGAGCTGTTTTTT. Its protein product is CASSSLGRTGELFF.

Points on this clone: One junction end disagrees with the germline gene, perhaps due to a read error. This rearrangement joins TRBV20-1 to TRBJ1-2, with D maybe TRBD1 (5 bases). The CDR3 sequence is 11 residues long. CDR1 is DFQATT and CDR2 is SNEGSKA in the germline V gene (reference sequence). The CDR3 DNA reads as TGCAGTGCTCACCGGGACGGTAGGGCCAACTTC. It specifies CSAHRDGRANF.